The 25 T cell receptor beta chains in this list originate from one sample, sequenced in a study of blood T cell repertoires in COVID-19 (dated by TCRdb to 2019 to 2021). Library creation used the immunoSEQ multiplex PCR assay. In its TCRdb copy, this immuneACCESS table keeps in-frame sequences only and misses some clones. Where compared with another copy, unresolved V genes explain less than half of these, and the others have no known cause. The sample has some 110,000 clones on record, 65% to 85% of them singletons. The top ten clonotypes cover under 5% of the sample. The sample consisted of PBMCs or T cells enriched from blood (not recorded which). Receptors originate from a woman aged 25 to 39 who had recovered from COVID-19.

The chain combines TRBV11-1 with TRBJ2-3; 8 bases agree with TRBD2. The germline CDR1 and CDR2 sequences are SGHAT and FQDESV (reference sequence). Unmatched junction bases numbered 13, after V lost 6 bases and J lost 8 bases. The CDR3 loop spans 15 amino acids. The CDR3 here is CASRLTSGQGGTQYF. The CDR3 nucleotides are TGTGCCAGCAGGCTCACTAGCGGACAAGGAGGTACGCAGTATTTT.

V usage is TRBV28 and J usage is TRBJ2-7; perhaps TRBD2 as D (6 bases). CDR1 and CDR2 (germline): MDHEN, SYDVKM. The CDR3 has 17 amino acids. The germline V and J ends were trimmed by 2 bases and 2 bases, with 19 bases remaining between them. CDR3 sequence: CASSLGGGGEYPYEQYF. The CDR3 nucleotides read TGTGCCAGCAGTTTAGGGGGTGGAGGGGAGTACCCCTACGAGCAGTACTTC.

The chain recombines TRBV24-1 with TRBJ1-2; D remains ambiguous. The V end lost 4 bases, the J end lost 7 bases, and 18 bases lay between the germline ends. This CDR3 spans 15 amino acids. Germline CDR1 KGHDR, CDR2 SFDVKD. In nucleotides, the CDR3 is TGTGCCACCAGTGACCCCCGGAAAGTTACGGGTGGCTACACCTTC. Translation: CATSDPRKVTGGYTF.

V and J are TRBV7-6 and TRBJ1-2, with D possibly being TRBD1 (5 bases). The germline V gene has CDR1 SGHVS and CDR2 FNYEAQ. The V end was cut by 5 bases, the J end by 4 bases, with 8 bases between. CDR3 length: 12 amino acids. CDR3 coding DNA: TGTGCCAGCAGCCTGGGGGGCTATGGCTACACCTTC. Protein product: CASSLGGYGYTF.

The V call is TRBV11-2, the J call TRBJ2-3; D remains unclear. Germline CDR1 SGHAT, CDR2 FQNNGV. V lost 1 base, J lost 2 bases, and 10 bases lay in between. The CDR3 runs 15 residues. The CDR3 sequence: CASSLVPHSTDTQYF. Here the CDR3 DNA reads TGTGCCAGCAGCTTAGTGCCGCACTCCACAGATACGCAGTATTTT. Filled out from reference TRBV11-2 and TRBJ2-3, the complete variable domain reads EAGVAQSPRYKIIEKRQSVAFWCNPISGHATLYWYQQILGQGPKLLIQFQNNGVVDDSQLPKDRFSAERLKGVDSTLKIQPAKLEDSAVYLCASSLVPHSTDTQYFGPGTRLTVL.

The J gene is TRBJ2-1, the V gene TRBV11-2; the match to TRBD1 covers 7 bases. The germline CDR1 and CDR2 sequences are SGHAT and FQNNGV. The CDR3 loop spans 15 amino acids. V shed 6 bases and J 4 bases; nucleotides not matched to a gene: 9. CDR3 residues: CASRKPGQLYNEQFF. The CDR3 nucleotides read TGTGCCAGCAGGAAACCGGGACAGCTATACAATGAGCAGTTCTTC.

The chain couples TRBV28 to TRBJ2-7, with 9 bases fitting TRBD1. The germline V gene encodes CDR1 MDHEN and CDR2 SYDVKM. The CDR3 loop spans 14 amino acids. V shed 7 bases and J 6 bases; nucleotides not matched to a gene: 10. The CDR3 DNA reads as TGTGCCAGCACTAAAGGACAGGGGCCGAGCGAGCAGTACTTC. Translation gives CASTKGQGPSEQYF.

J is TRBJ1-2 and V is TRBV18; 8 bases match TRBD1. J gave up 6 bases and V 3 bases, and 9 bases lay outside the gene matches. Looked up from germline, CDR1 is KGHSH and CDR2 is LQKENI. The CDR3 covers 15 residues. CDR3 sequence reads: CASSPGSPGGNGYTF. The CDR3, as DNA: TGTGCCAGCTCACCTGGTAGTCCAGGGGGCAATGGCTACACCTTC.

The V and J genes are TRBV7-2 and TRBJ2-1, with 10 bases identical to TRBD2. The V and J ends lost 1 base and 9 bases, in that order; junction bases with no gene match: 6. This CDR3 comprises 15 residues. CDR1 and CDR2 from the germline V gene are SGHTA and FQGNSA. CDR3 amino acids: CASSLDSGRALEQFF. CDR3 DNA: TGTGCCAGCAGCTTAGACAGCGGGAGGGCCCTTGAGCAGTTCTTC. The full variable domain, its missing parts supplied by reference TRBV7-2 and TRBJ2-1, is GAGVSQSPSNKVTEKGKDVELRCDPISGHTALYWYRQSLGQGLEFLIYFQGNSAPDKSGLPSDRFSAERTGGSVSTLTIQRTQQEDSAVYLCASSLDSGRALEQFFGPGTRLTVL.

This chain connects TRBV7-2 to TRBJ1-4, with a tentative D call TRBD1 (5 bases). The V end was cut by 5 bases, the J end by 1 base, with 11 bases between. This CDR3 is built from 15 residues. Germline values: CDR1 SGHTA, CDR2 FQGNSA. The CDR3: CASSADSVTNEKLFF. CDR3 coding DNA: TGTGCCAGCAGCGCCGACAGTGTAACTAATGAAAAACTGTTTTTT.

The chain combines TRBV18 with TRBJ2-6; 9 positions match TRBD1. Unmatched junction bases numbered 15, after V lost 2 bases and J lost 4 bases. CDR1 is KGHSH, CDR2 LQKENI, per germline. The CDR3 runs 20 residues. This CDR3 is CASSPRNTGTGSSGANVLTF. CDR3 sequence (DNA): TGTGCCAGCTCACCAAGAAATACCGGGACAGGGAGTTCCGGGGCCAACGTCCTGACTTTC.

The chain uses TRBV19 and TRBJ1-5; 7 nucleotides align to TRBD1. Looked up from germline, CDR1 is LNHDA and CDR2 is SQIVND (reference sequence). CDR3 length: 15 residues. V was pared by 3 bases and J by 5 bases, with 7 bases of the junction left unmatched. DNA for the CDR3: TGTGCCAGTAGTATGAGTCAGGGGGTATATCAGCCCCAGCATTTT. This gives the protein CASSMSQGVYQPQHF.

The gene calls are TRBV18 and TRBJ1-5, with D maybe TRBD1 (6 bases). V dropped 4 bases and J dropped 6 bases, with 13 bases sitting between them. CDR1 is KGHSH, CDR2 LQKENI, per germline. CDR3 length equals 14 residues. The CDR3: CASSRNRDFQPQHF. CDR3 DNA sequence: TGTGCCAGCTCACGAAACAGGGATTTTCAGCCCCAGCATTTT.

This chain links TRBV6-5 with TRBJ2-1, with 7 bases identical to TRBD1. Germline CDR1 MNHEY, CDR2 SVGAGI. J was trimmed by 1 base and V by 6 bases; bases with no gene match: 6. The CDR3 is 15 amino acids. The CDR3 spells CASRKPGQSYNEQFF. The CDR3 bases are TGTGCCAGCAGAAAACCGGGACAGTCCTACAATGAGCAGTTCTTC.

The chain carries TRBV23-1 and TRBJ1-5; 11 bases are shared with TRBD1. TRBV23-1 is labeled an ORF, and its function is uncertain. V lost 2 bases, J lost 7 bases, and 10 bases stayed unmatched. This CDR3 region has 17 residues. The CDR3 DNA is TGCGCCAGCAGTCAACGCTCCGGGACAGGGGGGCGGCAGCCCCAGCATTTT. Residues: CASSQRSGTGGRQPQHF.

In DNA form, the CDR3 reads TGTGCCAGCACGACGCCGAGGCACTATGGCTACACCTTC. The encoded protein is CASTTPRHYGYTF. V usage is TRBV3-1 (or the pseudogene TRBV3-2) and J usage is TRBJ1-2; unclear D gene. Germline loops: CDR1 LGHDT, CDR2 YNNKEL (reference sequence). The CDR3 runs 13 residues. Trimming removed 7 bases at V and 3 bases at J, with 12 bases between.

The V gene is TRBV24-1, the J gene TRBJ2-1; the match to TRBD2 covers 9 bases. The CDR3 length is 16 residues. V dropped 2 bases and J dropped 6; count of bases not matched to a gene: 7. Germline CDR1 KGHDR, CDR2 SFDVKD. CDR3: CATSDYAAGGINEQFF. DNA of the CDR3: TGTGCCACCAGTGATTACGCGGCGGGAGGGATCAATGAGCAGTTCTTC.

The chain uses TRBV19 and TRBJ2-1, with 11 positions matching TRBD2. CDR1 LNHDA and CDR2 SQIVND come from the germline V gene (reference sequence). This CDR3 has 15 residues. The V gene end was trimmed by 1 base and the J gene end by 7 bases; junction bases not matched to a gene: 3. The CDR3 DNA follows: TGTGCCAGTAGTATAGCGTGGACTAGCGGGAATGAGCAGTTCTTC. Translated, it gives CASSIAWTSGNEQFF.

The rearrangement joins TRBV3-1 (or the pseudogene TRBV3-2) to TRBJ1-1; D is perhaps TRBD1 (6 bases). This CDR3 contains 16 residues. Trimming took off 4 bases at V and 2 bases at J, with 17 bases between the two ends. Germline V gene sequence: CDR1 LGHDT, CDR2 YNNKEL (reference sequence). The CDR3 reads CASSRLGGAGNTEAFF. In DNA form, the CDR3 reads TGTGCCAGCAGCCGCCTTGGGGGGGCAGGAAACACTGAAGCTTTCTTT.

This chain links TRBV19 with TRBJ2-7, with 7 bases matching TRBD1. Germline lookup yields CDR1 LNHDA and CDR2 SQIVND (reference sequence). This CDR3 comprises 16 residues. With V trimmed by 1 base and J by 7 bases, 13 bases remained unmatched. CDR3 DNA sequence: TGTGCCAGTAGTATAGGCACCGGGACAGTCCCCGGGGAGCAGTACTTC. Its translation is CASSIGTGTVPGEQYF.

The chain combines TRBV25-1 with TRBJ1-4; 7 bases align to TRBD1. V trimming: 2 bases; J trimming: 5 bases; junction bases outside the gene matches: 11. Germline V gene lookup returns CDR1 MGHDK and CDR2 SYGVNS. There are 17 residues in the CDR3. The CDR3 sequence: CASSEHRGGTVNEKLFF. For the CDR3, the DNA is TGTGCCAGCAGTGAACATCGGGGGGGGACAGTCAATGAAAAACTGTTTTTT.

This chain uses TRBV5-1 with TRBJ2-3, with D perhaps TRBD1 (5 bases). Trimming removed 7 bases from V and 0 bases from J, with 12 bases in between. The CDR3 runs to 14 residues. The germline CDR1 and CDR2 sequences are SGHRS and YFSETQ. CDR3 sequence reads: CASRLGLSTDTQYF. CDR3 bases: TGCGCCAGCCGATTGGGGCTGAGCACAGATACGCAGTATTTT.

CDR3 DNA sequence: TGCGCCAGCAGCCCAAGAGCTAGCCCCTACAATGAGCAGTTCTTC. Translating gives CASSPRASPYNEQFF. The chain joins TRBV4-1 to TRBJ2-1; tentative D call: TRBD2 (5 bases). With 4 bases removed from V and 2 bases from J, the gap between germline ends came to 12 bases. The CDR3 has 15 residues. The germline gives CDR1 MGHRA, CDR2 YSYEKL.

This clone has just one count. CDR3 DNA sequence: TGTGCCAGCAGTCCTATAGCGGCCCGAACCTACAATGAGCAGTTCTTC. Its protein product is CASSPIAARTYNEQFF. This sequence joins TRBV7-2 and TRBJ2-1; TRBD2 might be the D (6 bases). CDR3 size: 16 residues. V lost 6 bases and J lost 2, with 17 bases in between. Per germline, CDR1 SGHTA and CDR2 FQGNSA.

This clone was recorded a few times. This chain links TRBV2 with TRBJ2-2; 9 bases map to TRBD2. V dropped 7 bases and J dropped 2; count of bases not matched to a gene: 17. The CDR3 totals 19 residues. The germline CDR1 and CDR2 sequences are SNHLY and FYNNEI. CDR3 DNA sequence: TGTGCCAGCACCCCCCGGCTAGGGCGGGAGGGAGTAAACACCGGGGAGCTGTTTTTT. Protein: CASTPRLGREGVNTGELFF. Supplemented by reference TRBV2 and TRBJ2-2, the full variable domain reads EPEVTQTPSHQVTQMGQEVILRCVPISNHLYFYWYRQILGQKVEFLVSFYNNEISEKSEIFDDQFSVERPDGSNFTLKIRSTKLEDSAMYFCASTPRLGREGVNTGELFFGEGSRLTVL.